A selection of T cell receptor beta chains follows, all from one sample in a study of blood T cell repertoires in COVID-19. The repertoire was sequenced with immunoSEQ multiplex PCR; TCRdb's copy has only in-frame clones and lacks some. The sample carries over 55,000 clones, more than 85% recorded once. Source material: peripheral blood. The source of these receptors is a human donor with active COVID-19. The donor label of this sample is uncertain. Each CDR3 is given with its conserved first and last residue. A D gene is named only where the DNA matches it firmly. Expanded clones get a size class; other rows say once, few or many, or leave the size out.

V	J	D	size	CDR3	DNA
TRBV28	TRBJ2-1	TRBD2	NA	CASSLIAGDIYNEQFF	TGTGCCAGCAGCCTAATAGCGGGGGACATCTACAATGAGCAGTTCTTC
TRBV18	TRBJ2-7	TRBD1	NA	CASSRDRVNEQYF	TGTGCCAGCTCACGGGACAGGGTAAACGAGCAGTACTTC
TRBV2	TRBJ2-7	TRBD1	NA	CASSPFRQGDEQYF	TGTGCCAGCAGTCCTTTCCGACAGGGAGACGAGCAGTACTTC
TRBV5-1	TRBJ2-5	TRBD1	NA	CASSFGRQGVGETQYF	TGCGCCAGCAGCTTTGGTCGGCAGGGGGTTGGGGAGACCCAGTACTTC
TRBV2	TRBJ2-2	NA	NA	CASSESSFTGELFF	TGTGCCAGCAGTGAATCGTCCTTCACCGGGGAGCTGTTTTTT
TRBV10-3	TRBJ1-1	NA	NA	CAISLEVMNTEAFF	TGTGCCATCAGTCTGGAGGTGATGAACACTGAAGCTTTCTTT
TRBV3-1/TRBV3-2	TRBJ1-3	NA	once	CASSATVSKRGDTIYF	TGTGCCAGCAGCGCGACGGTATCTAAGAGAGGAGACACCATATATTTT
TRBV29-1	TRBJ2-7	TRBD2	NA	CSAKLAGEPEQYF	TGCAGCGCCAAACTAGCGGGAGAACCCGAGCAGTACTTC
TRBV5-1	TRBJ2-1	TRBD1	NA	CASSTGQGLLPPFF	TGCGCCAGCAGCACCGGACAGGGTCTCCTTCCACCATTCTTC
TRBV5-8	TRBJ2-4	NA	once	CASSSRRADIQYF	TGTGCCAGCAGCTCCCGGAGGGCGGACATTCAGTACTTC